This note documents a single T cell receptor (beta chain) sequence. Its antigen is as yet unknown. Primers used in a second PCR of roughly 7 to 12 cycles were a sample-barcoded 5' primer and a J-beta primer mix. Using its own MiXCR run on the 5' RACE reads, TCRdb lists one record per CDR3 protein. The table shows 1.5 million to 2 million distinct CDR3 sequences, with around half occurring only once. The data are from a study of blood T cells in healthy people across ages. Study results and caveats: A greater number of naive CD4+ cells and higher diversity distinguished long-lived donors from aged donors.

The CDR3 contains 15 residues. Germline V gene data show CDR1 as LGHNA and CDR2 as YNFKEQ. Between the trimmed V and J ends, which lost 0 bases and 5 bases, there was a span of 11 bases. This receptor was identified in a woman aged 40 to 50 in good health. Specimen: blood. The J gene is TRBJ2-1, the V gene TRBV4-2; either TRBD1 or TRBD2 may fit D (5 bases each). CDR3 residues: CASSQDGGRDNEQFF. The CDR3 coding sequence is TGTGCCAGCAGCCAAGATGGGGGTCGGGACAATGAGCAGTTCTTC.